This T cell receptor beta chain appears in the sequencing data of a study of early T cells in non-severe SARS-CoV-2 infection. This clonotype was picked up many times. The CDR3 contains 13 residues. Germline assignment: CDR1 SGHDT and CDR2 YYEEEE. The V end lost 4 bases, the J end lost 4 bases, and 9 bases lay between the germline ends. Molecules of cDNA were individually given unique molecular identifiers that were attached to them. TCRdb itself ran the 5' RACE reads through MiXCR, one entry per CDR3 protein. The sample has about 100,000 distinct CDR3 sequences, about 12% seen once. The chain carries TRBV5-6 and TRBJ2-1; a possible D gene is TRBD1 (6 bases). Sequences were obtained from whole blood. The receptor comes from an adult who was a healthcare worker with PCR-confirmed SARS-CoV-2 infection or an uninfected control (not recorded which). CDR3 sequence: CASSPDRYNEQFF. The CDR3 DNA reads as TGTGCCAGCAGCCCCGACAGGTACAATGAGCAGTTCTTC.